Listed below are T cell receptor beta chains from one sample, sequenced in a study of blood T cell repertoires in COVID-19. Assay: immunoSEQ multiplex PCR; the TCRdb copy retains only in-frame clones and omits some. The sample lists about 190,000 clones; approximately 91% were seen once. Specimen: peripheral blood. The source is a man between 40 and 49 years old with acute or convalescent COVID-19. Both conserved end residues are part of each CDR3. The order of the fields is V gene, D gene, clone size, J gene, CDR3 DNA, CDR3 protein. The D gene is left open where the match is weak. The listing skips clone size in some rows; elsewhere it reads once, few, many or a size class.

TRBV30	TRBD1	few	TRBJ1-2	TGTGCCTGGAGCAGACAGGGAATCTATGGCTACACCTTC	CAWSRQGIYGYTF
TRBV27	-	-	TRBJ1-1	TGTGCCAGCAGTTCGGTCAGGATCTCTATTTCTAACCCTGAAGCTTTCTTT	CASSSVRISISNPEAFF
TRBV30	TRBD1	once	TRBJ1-5	TGTGCCTGGAGTGCTCCGGGACAGAGTTATAGCAATCAGCCCCAGCATTTT	CAWSAPGQSYSNQPQHF
TRBV5-5	-	-	TRBJ1-2	TGTGCCAGCAGCTTGGGTTCTAGTACGAGGATCTATGGCTACACCTTC	CASSLGSSTRIYGYTF
TRBV6-2/TRBV6-3	-	-	TRBJ1-1	TGTGCCAGCAGTTTACTTACAGGGAACACTGAAGCTTTCTTT	CASSLLTGNTEAFF
TRBV5-6	-	-	TRBJ1-3	TGTGCCAGCAGCTCGAGGCATATTCGGGACACCTCTGGAAACACCATATATTTT	CASSSRHIRDTSGNTIYF
TRBV28	TRBD1	-	TRBJ2-7	TGTGCCAGCAGTTTATTCCGGGACAGGGGGCGCGGGTACGAGCAGTACTTC	CASSLFRDRGRGYEQYF
TRBV5-4	-	-	TRBJ1-1	TGTGCCAGCAGCTTGGGTCAGGGAGGGTTAGGTGAAGCTTTCTTT	CASSLGQGGLGEAFF
TRBV5-1	-	-	TRBJ1-6	TGCGCCAGCAGCTTAACACAGACCGGTAATTCACCCCTCCACTTT	CASSLTQTGNSPLHF
TRBV19	TRBD1	-	TRBJ2-7	TGTGCCAGTAGTATCCATGGGGGACAGGGGCAGTACTTC	CASSIHGGQGQYF
TRBV6-5	TRBD1	-	TRBJ1-2	TGTGCCAGCAGTTCCGGGACAGGGCTGAGGGGCTACACCTTC	CASSSGTGLRGYTF
TRBV12-5	-	-	TRBJ2-2	TGTGCTAGTGGTTTGGTACCAACAGGGCCGAACACCGGGGAGCTGTTTTTT	CASGLVPTGPNTGELFF
TRBV25-1	-	-	TRBJ1-4	TGTGCCAGCAGTGCCCTCCCCCCGGAGCCGGCTAATGAAAAACTGTTTTTT	CASSALPPEPANEKLFF
TRBV7-9	-	-	TRBJ2-7	TGTGCCAGCAGCCGCGGGGACGAGCAGTACTTC	CASSRGDEQYF
TRBV18	TRBD2	-	TRBJ2-7	TGTGCCAGCTCTCCCGGGACTAGCAAAGCCTACGAGCAGTACTTC	CASSPGTSKAYEQYF
TRBV19	-	-	TRBJ1-2	TGTGCCAGTAGTATCGGCGGGAGCTATGGCTACACCTTC	CASSIGGSYGYTF
TRBV7-2	TRBD1	once	TRBJ1-4	TGTGCCAGCAGCTCCGGGACAGGGAAAGAGGGTGAAAAACTGTTTTTT	CASSSGTGKEGEKLFF
TRBV18	-	once	TRBJ1-2	TGTGCCAGCTCACCGGTCAAGGACATTACCCTCTACACCTTC	CASSPVKDITLYTF
TRBV5-8	TRBD1	-	TRBJ2-7	TGTGCCAGCAGGACCGGGACAGGGGGCGGAGAGCAGTACTTC	CASRTGTGGGEQYF
TRBV15	-	-	TRBJ1-2	TGTGCCACCAGCAGAGTTGGGGGGAAGGACTATGGCTACACCTTC	CATSRVGGKDYGYTF
TRBV6-5	TRBD1	-	TRBJ1-3	TGTGCCAGCACCCTAGACAGGGTACCTGGAAACACCATATATTTT	CASTLDRVPGNTIYF
TRBV2	-	-	TRBJ1-5	TGTGCCAGCAGTGATAATTTGGGGGGGCAGTATCAAAATCAGCCCCAGCATTTT	CASSDNLGGQYQNQPQHF
TRBV6-6	-	-	TRBJ2-7	TGTGCCAGCAGAGAGCTCGCGGGACTGAACCTCGAGCAGTACTTC	CASRELAGLNLEQYF
TRBV28	TRBD2	-	TRBJ2-3	TGTGCCAGCAGTCCCCTCAGCGGGGGGAGCACAGATACGCAGTATTTT	CASSPLSGGSTDTQYF
TRBV5-4	-	-	TRBJ2-1	TGTGCCAGCAGTTTACCTAGGGGGAATGAGCAGTTCTTC	CASSLPRGNEQFF
TRBV11-2	TRBD2	-	TRBJ2-1	TGTGCCAGCAGCTTGGAGCGGGGGGGATTCTACAATGAGCAGTTCTTC	CASSLERGGFYNEQFF
TRBV28	TRBD1	-	TRBJ1-1	TGTGCCAGCAGTTTAGCAGGGGGACGGGGTACTGAAGCTTTCTTT	CASSLAGGRGTEAFF
TRBV25-1	-	-	TRBJ1-1	TGTGCCAGCAGTGAAACAGCGGGACCTAAGACAACTGAAGCTTTCTTT	CASSETAGPKTTEAFF
TRBV19	-	-	TRBJ1-2	TGTGCCAGTAGTATAGATATAGAATTCTATGGCTACACCTTC	CASSIDIEFYGYTF
TRBV19	TRBD2	-	TRBJ2-1	TGTGCCAGTAAGTTGCGAGCGGGGGCCCTCAATGAGCAGTTCTTC	CASKLRAGALNEQFF
TRBV6-5	-	-	TRBJ1-5	TGTGCCAGCAGTTATTCGGGGATTAGCAATCAGCCCCAGCATTTT	CASSYSGISNQPQHF
TRBV18	-	few	TRBJ2-1	TGTGCCAGCTCACCCCAGGGAATCGAGCAGTTCTTC	CASSPQGIEQFF
TRBV4-1	TRBD2	-	TRBJ2-1	TGCGCCAGCAGCCAAACACTAGCGGGGGGACTTTACAATGAGCAGTTCTTC	CASSQTLAGGLYNEQFF
TRBV5-1	TRBD2	-	TRBJ2-2	TGCGCCAGCAGCCCTAGCCGTGGTCGGAGCGGGGGGCTTGCCGGGGAGCTGTTTTTT	CASSPSRGRSGGLAGELFF
TRBV11-2	-	-	TRBJ1-6	TGTGCCAGCAGCTTAGGAGCCAATTCACCCCTCCACTTT	CASSLGANSPLHF
TRBV7-2	-	-	TRBJ2-1	TGTGCCAGCAGCTCCCTAGCTTCCCCCTACAATGAGCAGTTCTTC	CASSSLASPYNEQFF
TRBV5-4	TRBD2	few	TRBJ2-1	TGTGCCAGCAGCCCCCGGACTAGCGGGGGGAGTTGGTGGAATGAGCAGTTCTTC	CASSPRTSGGSWWNEQFF
TRBV6-6	-	once	TRBJ1-4	TGTGCCAGCAGCCGCGGGAGGCGATCTAATGAAAAACTGTTTTTT	CASSRGRRSNEKLFF
TRBV13	-	-	TRBJ1-1	TGTGCCAGCAGCTTATATAAGAGGTCCCAGGGGCGGGGGATGAACACTGAAGCTTTCTTT	CASSLYKRSQGRGMNTEAFF
TRBV29-1	TRBD1	-	TRBJ1-1	TGCAGCACCGGGACAGTGAACACTGAAGCTTTCTTT	CSTGTVNTEAFF
TRBV6-6	-	-	TRBJ2-1	TGTGCCAGCAGTTACAGGGACACCCCTTCTTGGAATGAGCAGTTCTTC	CASSYRDTPSWNEQFF
TRBV28	TRBD1	-	TRBJ1-2	TGTGCCAGCAGTTTAGGCAGGGGGAGGTTTAACTATGGCTACACCTTC	CASSLGRGRFNYGYTF
TRBV19	-	-	TRBJ1-1	TGTGCCAGTAGTGACGGGTTGGCCACTGAAGCTTTCTTT	CASSDGLATEAFF
TRBV2	-	-	TRBJ1-1	TGTGCCAGCAGTGACAGGGGTCGCACTATGAACACTGAAGCTTTCTTT	CASSDRGRTMNTEAFF